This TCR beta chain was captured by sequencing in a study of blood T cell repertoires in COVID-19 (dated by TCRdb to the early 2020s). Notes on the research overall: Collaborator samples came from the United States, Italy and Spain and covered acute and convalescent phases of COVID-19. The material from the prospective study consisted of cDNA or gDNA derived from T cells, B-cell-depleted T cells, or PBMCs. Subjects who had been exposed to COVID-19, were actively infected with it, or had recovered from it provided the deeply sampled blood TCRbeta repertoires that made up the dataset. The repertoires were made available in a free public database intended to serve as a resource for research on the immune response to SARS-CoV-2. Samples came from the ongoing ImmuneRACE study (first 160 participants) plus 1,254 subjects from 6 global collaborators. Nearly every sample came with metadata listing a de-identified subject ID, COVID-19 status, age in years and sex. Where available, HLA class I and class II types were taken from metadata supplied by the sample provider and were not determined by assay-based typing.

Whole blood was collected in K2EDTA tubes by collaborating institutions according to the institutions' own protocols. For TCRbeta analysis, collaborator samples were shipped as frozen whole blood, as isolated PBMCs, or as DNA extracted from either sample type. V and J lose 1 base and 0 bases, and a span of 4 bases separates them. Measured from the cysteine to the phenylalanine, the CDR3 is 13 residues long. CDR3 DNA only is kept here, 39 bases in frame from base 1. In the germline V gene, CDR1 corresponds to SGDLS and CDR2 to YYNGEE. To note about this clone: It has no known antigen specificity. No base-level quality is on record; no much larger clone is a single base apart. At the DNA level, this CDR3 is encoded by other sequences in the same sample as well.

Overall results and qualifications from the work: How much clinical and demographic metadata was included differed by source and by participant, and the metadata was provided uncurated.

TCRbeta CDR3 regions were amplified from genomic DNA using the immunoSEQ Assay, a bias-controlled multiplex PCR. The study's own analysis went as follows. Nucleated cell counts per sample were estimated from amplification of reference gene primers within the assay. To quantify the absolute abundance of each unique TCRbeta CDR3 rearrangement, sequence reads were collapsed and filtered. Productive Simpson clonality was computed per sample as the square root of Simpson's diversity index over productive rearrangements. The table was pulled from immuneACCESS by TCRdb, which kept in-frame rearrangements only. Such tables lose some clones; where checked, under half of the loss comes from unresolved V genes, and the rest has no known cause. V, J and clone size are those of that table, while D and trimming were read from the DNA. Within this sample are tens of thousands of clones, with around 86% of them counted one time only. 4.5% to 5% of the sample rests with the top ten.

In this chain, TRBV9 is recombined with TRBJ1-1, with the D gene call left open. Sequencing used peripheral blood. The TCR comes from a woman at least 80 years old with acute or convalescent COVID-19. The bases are TGTGCCAGCAGCGTAAGCATGAACACTGAAGCTTTCTTT. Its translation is CASSVSMNTEAFF.